The entry that follows covers one T cell receptor beta chain sequence. This specimen belongs to a study of blood T cell repertoires in COVID-19. The method was immunoSEQ multiplex PCR; TCRdb's version includes in-frame clones alone and lacks a portion of them. This sample carries fewer than 80,000 clones, roughly 90% of them seen once, and the ten largest clones take 6.9%. Material for sequencing was peripheral blood. The clonotype comes from a human donor in a cohort sampled during active COVID-19.

The CDR3 spells CASSPGTGTYNEQFF. DNA of the CDR3: TGTGCCAGCAGCCCCGGGACAGGGACCTACAATGAGCAGTTCTTC. The chain recombines TRBV3-1 (or the pseudogene TRBV3-2) with TRBJ2-1; 9 bases map to TRBD1. Germline CDR1 and CDR2: LGHDT and YNNKEL (reference sequence). This CDR3 comprises 15 residues. The V and J ends lost 4 bases and 2 bases, in that order; junction bases with no gene match: 3.